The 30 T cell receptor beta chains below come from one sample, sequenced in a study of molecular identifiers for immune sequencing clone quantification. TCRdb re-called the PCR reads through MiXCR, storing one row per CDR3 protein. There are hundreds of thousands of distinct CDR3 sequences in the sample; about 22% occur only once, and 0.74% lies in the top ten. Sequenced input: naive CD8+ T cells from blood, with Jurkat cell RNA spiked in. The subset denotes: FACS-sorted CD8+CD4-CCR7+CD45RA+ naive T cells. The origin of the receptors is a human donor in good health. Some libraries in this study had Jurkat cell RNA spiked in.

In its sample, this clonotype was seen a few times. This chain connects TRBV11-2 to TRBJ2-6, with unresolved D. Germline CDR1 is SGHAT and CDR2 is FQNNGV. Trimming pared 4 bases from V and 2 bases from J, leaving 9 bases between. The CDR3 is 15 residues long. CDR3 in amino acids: CASSSLRAGANVLTF. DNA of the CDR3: TGTGCCAGCAGCTCACTAAGGGCTGGGGCCAACGTCCTGACTTTC.

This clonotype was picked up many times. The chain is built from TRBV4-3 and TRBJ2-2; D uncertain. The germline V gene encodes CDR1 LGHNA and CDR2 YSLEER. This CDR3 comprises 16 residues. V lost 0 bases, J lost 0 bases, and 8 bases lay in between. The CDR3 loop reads CASSQDYPTNTGELFF. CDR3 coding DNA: TGCGCCAGCAGCCAAGATTATCCCACGAACACCGGGGAGCTGTTTTTT.

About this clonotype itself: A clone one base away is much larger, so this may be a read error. CDR3 DNA: TGCAGTGCTAGAGATGCTCACAGGGGAGTCTCCTACGAGCAGTACTTC. This encodes CSARDAHRGVSYEQYF. The V gene is TRBV20-1, the J gene TRBJ2-7, with 7 positions matching TRBD1. J was trimmed by 0 bases and V by 0 bases; bases with no gene match: 8. The CDR3 is 16 residues long. The V gene's germline CDR1 is DFQATT and CDR2 SNEGSKA (reference sequence).

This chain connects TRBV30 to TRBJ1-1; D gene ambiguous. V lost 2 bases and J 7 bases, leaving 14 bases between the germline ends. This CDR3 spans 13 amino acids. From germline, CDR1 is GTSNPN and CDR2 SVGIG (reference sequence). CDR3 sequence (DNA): TGTGCCTGGAGTAACGGGGTTTTGGATGAAGCTTTCTTT. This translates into CAWSNGVLDEAFF.

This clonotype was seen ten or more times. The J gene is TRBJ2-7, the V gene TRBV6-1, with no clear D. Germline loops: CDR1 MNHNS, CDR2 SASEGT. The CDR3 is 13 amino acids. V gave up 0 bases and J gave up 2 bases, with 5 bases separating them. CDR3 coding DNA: TGTGCCAGCAGTGAAGCGCTTCCCTACGAGCAGTACTTC. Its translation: CASSEALPYEQYF.

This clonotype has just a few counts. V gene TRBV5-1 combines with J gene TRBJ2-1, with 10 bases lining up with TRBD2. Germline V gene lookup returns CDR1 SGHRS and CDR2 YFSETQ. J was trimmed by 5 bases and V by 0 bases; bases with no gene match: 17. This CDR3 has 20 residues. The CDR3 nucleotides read TGCGCCAGCAGCTTGGGCCTTATCGGGCTAGCGGGAGCGGGCGACAATGAGCAGTTCTTC. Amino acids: CASSLGLIGLAGAGDNEQFF.

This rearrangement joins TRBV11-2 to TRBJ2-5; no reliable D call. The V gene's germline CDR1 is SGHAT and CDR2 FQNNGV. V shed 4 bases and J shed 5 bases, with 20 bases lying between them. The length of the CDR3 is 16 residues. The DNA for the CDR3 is TGTGCCAGCAGCTACTCTTACCACGAGTCCCGCGAGACCCAGTACTTC. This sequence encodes CASSYSYHESRETQYF.

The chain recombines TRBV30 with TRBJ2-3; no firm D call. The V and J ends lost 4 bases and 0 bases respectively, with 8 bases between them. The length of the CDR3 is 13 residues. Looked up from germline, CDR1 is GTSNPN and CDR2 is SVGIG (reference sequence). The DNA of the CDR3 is TGTGCCTGGAATACAGTAAGCACAGATACGCAGTATTTT. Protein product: CAWNTVSTDTQYF. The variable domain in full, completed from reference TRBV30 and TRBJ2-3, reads SQTIHQWPATLVQPVGSPLSLECTVEGTSNPNLYWYRQAAGRGLQLLFYSVGIGQISSEVPQNLSASRPQDRQFILSSKKLLLSDSGFYLCAWNTVSTDTQYFGPGTRLTVL.

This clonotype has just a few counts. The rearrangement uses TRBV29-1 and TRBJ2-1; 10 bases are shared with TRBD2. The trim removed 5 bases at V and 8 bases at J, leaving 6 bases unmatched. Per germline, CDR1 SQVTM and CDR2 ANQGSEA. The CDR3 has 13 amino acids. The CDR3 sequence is CSVPASGSYEQFF. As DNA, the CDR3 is TGCAGCGTTCCGGCTAGCGGGAGCTATGAGCAGTTCTTC.

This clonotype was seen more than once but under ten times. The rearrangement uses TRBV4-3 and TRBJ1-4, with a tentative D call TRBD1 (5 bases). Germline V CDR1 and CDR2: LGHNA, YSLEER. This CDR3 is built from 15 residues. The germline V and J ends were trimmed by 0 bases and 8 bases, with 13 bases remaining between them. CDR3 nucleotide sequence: TGCGCCAGCAGCCAAGAACGAACCTCAGGGGAAAAACTGTTTTTT. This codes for CASSQERTSGEKLFF.

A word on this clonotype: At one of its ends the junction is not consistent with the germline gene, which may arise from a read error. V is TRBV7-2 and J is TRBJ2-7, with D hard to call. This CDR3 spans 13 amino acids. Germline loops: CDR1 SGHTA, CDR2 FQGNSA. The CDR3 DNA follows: TGTGCCAGCGGCTTTTACGGAACCTACGAGCAGTACTTC. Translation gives CASGFYGTYEQYF.

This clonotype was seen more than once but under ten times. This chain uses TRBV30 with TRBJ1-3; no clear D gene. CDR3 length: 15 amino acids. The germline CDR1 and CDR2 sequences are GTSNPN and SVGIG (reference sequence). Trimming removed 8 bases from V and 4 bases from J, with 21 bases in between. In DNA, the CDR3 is TGTGCCCGGACTGAACCGGGGTTTGGAGGAAACACCATATATTTT. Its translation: CARTEPGFGGNTIYF.

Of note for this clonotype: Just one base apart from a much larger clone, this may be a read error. The CDR3 nucleotides are TGTGCCCGCAGGGCCCCCGGACTAAACACAGATACGCAGTATTTT. Translating gives CARRAPGLNTDTQYF. The chain joins TRBV2 to TRBJ2-3; D perhaps matches TRBD2 (6 bases). The germline V gene has CDR1 SNHLY and CDR2 FYNNEI. The CDR3 consists of 15 residues.

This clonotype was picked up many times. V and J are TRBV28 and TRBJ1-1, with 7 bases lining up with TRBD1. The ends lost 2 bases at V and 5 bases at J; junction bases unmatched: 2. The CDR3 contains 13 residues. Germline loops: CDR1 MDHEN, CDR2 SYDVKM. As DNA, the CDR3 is TGTGCCAGCAGTTTACCACAGGGGACTGAAGCTTTCTTT. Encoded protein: CASSLPQGTEAFF.

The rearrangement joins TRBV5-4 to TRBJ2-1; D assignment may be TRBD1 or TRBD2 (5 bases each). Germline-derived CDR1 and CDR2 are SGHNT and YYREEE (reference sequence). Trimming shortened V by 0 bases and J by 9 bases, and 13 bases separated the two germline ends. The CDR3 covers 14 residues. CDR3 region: CASSLDMGTSEQFF. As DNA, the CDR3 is TGTGCCAGCAGCTTGGATATGGGGACCAGTGAGCAGTTCTTC.

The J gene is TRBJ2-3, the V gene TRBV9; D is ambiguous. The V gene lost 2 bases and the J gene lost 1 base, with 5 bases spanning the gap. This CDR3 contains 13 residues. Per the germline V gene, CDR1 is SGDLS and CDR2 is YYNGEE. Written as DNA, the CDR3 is TGTGCCAGCAGCGTTCGGGGCACAGATACGCAGTATTTT. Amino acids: CASSVRGTDTQYF. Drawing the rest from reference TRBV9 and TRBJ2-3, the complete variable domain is DSGVTQTPKHLITATGQRVTLRCSPRSGDLSVYWYQQSLDQGLQFLIQYYNGEERAKGNILERFSAQQFPDLHSELNLSSLELGDSALYFCASSVRGTDTQYFGPGTRLTVL.

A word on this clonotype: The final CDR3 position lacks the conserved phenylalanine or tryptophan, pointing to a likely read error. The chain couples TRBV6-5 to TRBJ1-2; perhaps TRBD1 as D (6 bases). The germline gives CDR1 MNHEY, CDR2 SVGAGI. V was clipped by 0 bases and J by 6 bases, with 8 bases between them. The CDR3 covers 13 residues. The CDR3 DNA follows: TGTGCCAGCAGTTACTCCACAGGGAATGGCTACACCTCC. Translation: CASSYSTGNGYTS.

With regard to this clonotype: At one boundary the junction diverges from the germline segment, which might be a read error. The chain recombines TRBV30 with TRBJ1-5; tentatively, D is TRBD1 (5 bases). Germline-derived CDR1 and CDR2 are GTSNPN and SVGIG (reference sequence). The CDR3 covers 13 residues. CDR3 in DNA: TGTACCTGGAGTGTATCAGGGTATCAGCCCCAGCATTTT. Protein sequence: CTWSVSGYQPQHF.

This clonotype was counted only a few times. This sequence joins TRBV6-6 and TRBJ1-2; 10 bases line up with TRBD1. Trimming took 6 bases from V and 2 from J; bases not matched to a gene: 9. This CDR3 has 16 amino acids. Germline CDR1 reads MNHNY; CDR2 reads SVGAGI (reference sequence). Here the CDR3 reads CASSPAGQGTNYGYTF. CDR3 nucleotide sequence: TGTGCCAGCAGCCCCGCGGGACAGGGGACAAACTATGGCTACACCTTC.

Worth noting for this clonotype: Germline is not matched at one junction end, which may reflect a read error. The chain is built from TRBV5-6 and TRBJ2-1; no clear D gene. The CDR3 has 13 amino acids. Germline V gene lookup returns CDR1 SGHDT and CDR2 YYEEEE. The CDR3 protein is CACSFAWDNEQFF. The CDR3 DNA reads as TGTGCCTGCAGCTTCGCCTGGGACAATGAGCAGTTCTTC.

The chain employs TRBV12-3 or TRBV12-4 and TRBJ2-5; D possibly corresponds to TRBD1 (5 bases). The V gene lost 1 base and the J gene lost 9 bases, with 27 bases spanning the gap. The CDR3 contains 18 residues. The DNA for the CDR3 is TGTGCCAGCAGTTTAGTAGCCTCCAGGGCTGAATTTTCGGAGCCCCAGTACTTC. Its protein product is CASSLVASRAEFSEPQYF.

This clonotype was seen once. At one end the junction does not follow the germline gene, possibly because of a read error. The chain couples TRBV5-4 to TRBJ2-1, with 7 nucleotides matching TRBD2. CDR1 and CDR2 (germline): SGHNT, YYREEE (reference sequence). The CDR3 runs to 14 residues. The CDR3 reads CASSLALAGNAQFF. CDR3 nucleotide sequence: TGTGCCAGCAGCTTGGCCTTAGCGGGCAATGCGCAGTTCTTC.

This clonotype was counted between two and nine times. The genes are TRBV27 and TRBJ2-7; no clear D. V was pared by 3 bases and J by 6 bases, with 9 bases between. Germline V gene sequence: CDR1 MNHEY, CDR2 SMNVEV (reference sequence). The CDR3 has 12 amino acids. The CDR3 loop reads CASSLLGREQYF. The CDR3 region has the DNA TGTGCCAGCAGTTTGCTCGGGCGCGAGCAGTACTTC.

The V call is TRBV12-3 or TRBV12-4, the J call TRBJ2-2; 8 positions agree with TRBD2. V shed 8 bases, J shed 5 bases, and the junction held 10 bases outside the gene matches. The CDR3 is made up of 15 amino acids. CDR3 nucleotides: TGTGCCAGCTGTGAAGCGGGGGTCTGGACCGGGGAGCTGTTTTTT. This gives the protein CASCEAGVWTGELFF.

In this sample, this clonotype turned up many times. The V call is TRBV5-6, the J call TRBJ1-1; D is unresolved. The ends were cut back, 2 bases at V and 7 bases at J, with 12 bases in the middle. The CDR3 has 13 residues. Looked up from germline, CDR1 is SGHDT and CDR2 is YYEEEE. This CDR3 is CASSFRSVNEAFF. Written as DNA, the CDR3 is TGTGCCAGCAGCTTCCGTTCGGTGAATGAAGCTTTCTTT.

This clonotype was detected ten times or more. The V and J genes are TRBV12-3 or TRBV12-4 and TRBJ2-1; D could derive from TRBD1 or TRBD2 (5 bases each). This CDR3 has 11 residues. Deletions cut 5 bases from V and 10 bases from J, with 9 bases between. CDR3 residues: CASSEGLEQFF. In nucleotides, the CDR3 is TGTGCCAGCAGTGAGGGGCTAGAGCAGTTCTTC.

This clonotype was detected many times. The CDR3 protein is CSVPGLTDTQYF. CDR3 in DNA: TGCAGCGTCCCGGGCCTCACAGATACGCAGTATTTT. This rearrangement joins TRBV29-1 to TRBJ2-3; D uncertain. Trimming left V 6 bases short and J 2 bases short, with 9 bases between. Germline assignment: CDR1 SQVTM and CDR2 ANQGSEA. The CDR3 totals 12 residues.

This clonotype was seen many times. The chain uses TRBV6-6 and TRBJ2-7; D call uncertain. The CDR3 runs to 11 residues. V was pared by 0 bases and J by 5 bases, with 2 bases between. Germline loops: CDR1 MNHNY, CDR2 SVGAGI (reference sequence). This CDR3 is CASSYSDEQYF. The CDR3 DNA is TGTGCCAGCAGTTACTCGGACGAGCAGTACTTC.

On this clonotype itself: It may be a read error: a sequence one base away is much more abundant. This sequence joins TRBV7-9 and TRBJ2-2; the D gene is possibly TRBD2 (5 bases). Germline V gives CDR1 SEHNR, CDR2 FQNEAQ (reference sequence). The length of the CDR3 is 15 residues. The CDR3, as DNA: TGTGCCAGAAGCTTGGGTCTAGCAGGCCCCGGGGAGCTGTTTTTT. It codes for CARSLGLAGPGELFF.

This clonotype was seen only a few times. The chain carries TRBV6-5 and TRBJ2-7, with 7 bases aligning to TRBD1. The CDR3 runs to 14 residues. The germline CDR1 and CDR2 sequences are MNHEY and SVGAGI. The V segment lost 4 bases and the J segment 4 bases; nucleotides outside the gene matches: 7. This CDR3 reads CASSFRDRWYEQYF. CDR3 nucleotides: TGTGCCAGCAGTTTCCGGGACAGATGGTACGAGCAGTACTTC.